These T cell receptor beta chains were read from a single sample in a study of regulatory T cells in long-lasting Graves disease. TCRdb re-derived calls from the multiplex PCR reads in MiXCR, one entry per CDR3 protein. The repertoire includes about 660,000 distinct CDR3 sequences, roughly 30% of them detected once, and roughly 46% sits in the top ten. Sequenced material: peripheral blood mononuclear cells (PBMCs), taken when the disease was refractory, from a patient treated with antithyroid drugs. Receptors originate from a female donor with Graves disease. Each CDR3 is given with its conserved first and last residue. Each record gives: V gene, CDR3 length, clone size, D gene, J gene, CDR3 DNA, CDR3 protein. A D gene is named only where the DNA matches it firmly. Clone size is not always given. Where it is, it says once, few, many or a class for expanded clones.

v_call: TRBV6-1; cdr3_length: 12; clone_size: few; d_call: .; j_call: TRBJ1-2; cdr3_nt: TGTGCCAGCACCCCTCCCGGGTATGGCTACACCTTC; cdr3_aa: CASTPPGYGYTF
v_call: TRBV29-1; cdr3_length: 12; clone_size: .; d_call: .; j_call: TRBJ1-2; cdr3_nt: TGCAGCGTTGAACCAGGGAACTATGGCTACACCTTC; cdr3_aa: CSVEPGNYGYTF
v_call: TRBV28; cdr3_length: 17; clone_size: many; d_call: TRBD1; j_call: TRBJ1-5; cdr3_nt: TGTGCCAGCAGTTTAGCCGGGACAGGGTTTGGCAATCAGCCCCAGCATTTT; cdr3_aa: CASSLAGTGFGNQPQHF
v_call: TRBV2; cdr3_length: 17; clone_size: .; d_call: TRBD2; j_call: TRBJ2-1; cdr3_nt: TGTGCCAGCAGTGACGCTAAAAGCGGGGGCTCCTACAATGAGCAGTTCTTC; cdr3_aa: CASSDAKSGGSYNEQFF
v_call: TRBV6-1; cdr3_length: 12; clone_size: many; d_call: .; j_call: TRBJ2-7; cdr3_nt: TGTGCCAGCAGTGTGGATTCCTACGAGCAGTACTTC; cdr3_aa: CASSVDSYEQYF
v_call: TRBV19; cdr3_length: 14; clone_size: few; d_call: .; j_call: TRBJ1-1; cdr3_nt: TGTGCCACCTTACCCGGGGAGTACAGAACTGAAGCTTTCTTT; cdr3_aa: CATLPGEYRTEAFF
v_call: TRBV20-1; cdr3_length: 14; clone_size: .; d_call: .; j_call: TRBJ1-6; cdr3_nt: TGCAGTGCCCAGGGGCACGGGGATAATTCACCCCTCCACTTT; cdr3_aa: CSAQGHGDNSPLHF
v_call: TRBV7-6; cdr3_length: 17; clone_size: .; d_call: .; j_call: TRBJ1-1; cdr3_nt: TGTGCCAGCAGCTTAGCTGGGGGGGGAACAAAAAACACTGAAGCTTTCTTT; cdr3_aa: CASSLAGGGTKNTEAFF
v_call: TRBV2; cdr3_length: 14; clone_size: .; d_call: .; j_call: TRBJ2-2; cdr3_nt: TGTGCCAGCAGGTGGCAAGGGAACACCGGGGAGCTGTTTTTT; cdr3_aa: CASRWQGNTGELFF
v_call: TRBV7-9; cdr3_length: 15; clone_size: once; d_call: .; j_call: TRBJ1-1; cdr3_nt: TGTGCCAGCAGCCAAGGTTTGGGAGTCCGCACTGAAGCTTTCTTT; cdr3_aa: CASSQGLGVRTEAFF
v_call: TRBV5-1; cdr3_length: 17; clone_size: .; d_call: .; j_call: TRBJ1-2; cdr3_nt: TGCGCCAGCAGCTTTGGGGACCAGGTAAAGGGGTTCTATGGCTACACCTTC; cdr3_aa: CASSFGDQVKGFYGYTF
v_call: TRBV3-1; cdr3_length: 16; clone_size: .; d_call: TRBD1; j_call: TRBJ2-5; cdr3_nt: TGTGCCAGCAGCCAAGTAGCAGGGGGCTCTTTTGAGACCCAGTACTTC; cdr3_aa: CASSQVAGGSFETQYF
v_call: TRBV10-2; cdr3_length: 14; clone_size: .; d_call: .; j_call: TRBJ1-2; cdr3_nt: TGCGCCAGCAATCCTTCCGATGGCGGGGTTGGCTACACCTTC; cdr3_aa: CASNPSDGGVGYTF
v_call: TRBV20-1; cdr3_length: 14; clone_size: .; d_call: TRBD2; j_call: TRBJ2-3; cdr3_nt: TGCAGTGCTAGGGGAGCGGGAGTAGCAGATACGCAGTATTTT; cdr3_aa: CSARGAGVADTQYF
v_call: TRBV6-5; cdr3_length: 14; clone_size: few; d_call: .; j_call: TRBJ1-6; cdr3_nt: TGTGCCAGCAGTTACTCCGATCCCCCGTCACCCCTCCACTTT; cdr3_aa: CASSYSDPPSPLHF
v_call: TRBV19; cdr3_length: 17; clone_size: .; d_call: TRBD1; j_call: TRBJ1-5; cdr3_nt: TGTGCCAGTAGTATAGCCCTCAACAGGGGAGGGGATCAGCCCCAGCATTTT; cdr3_aa: CASSIALNRGGDQPQHF
v_call: TRBV5-1; cdr3_length: 16; clone_size: few; d_call: .; j_call: TRBJ1-1; cdr3_nt: TGCGCCAGCAGCTTGGTTCCCGGCTCGGTGAACACTGAAGCTTTCTTT; cdr3_aa: CASSLVPGSVNTEAFF
v_call: TRBV6-1; cdr3_length: 13; clone_size: many; d_call: .; j_call: TRBJ1-1; cdr3_nt: TGTGCCAGCAGTGTTCAAGGGGTCACTGAAGCTTTCTTT; cdr3_aa: CASSVQGVTEAFF
v_call: TRBV11-1; cdr3_length: 12; clone_size: many; d_call: .; j_call: TRBJ2-5; cdr3_nt: TGTGCCAGCAGCGGCATGAGAGAGACCCAGTACTTC; cdr3_aa: CASSGMRETQYF
v_call: TRBV3-1; cdr3_length: 15; clone_size: .; d_call: .; j_call: TRBJ2-7; cdr3_nt: TGTGCCAGCAGCCAAGGGAACGGAGATTTCTACGAGCAGTACTTC; cdr3_aa: CASSQGNGDFYEQYF
v_call: TRBV20-1; cdr3_length: 13; clone_size: .; d_call: .; j_call: TRBJ2-1; cdr3_nt: TGCAGTGCTCAGGACGGGATCAACAATGAGCAGTTCTTC; cdr3_aa: CSAQDGINNEQFF
v_call: TRBV29-1; cdr3_length: 14; clone_size: .; d_call: .; j_call: TRBJ2-7; cdr3_nt: TGCAGTGCAACGGGGGAGGAACTCCCCTACGAGCAGTACTTC; cdr3_aa: CSATGEELPYEQYF
v_call: TRBV4-1; cdr3_length: 12; clone_size: .; d_call: .; j_call: TRBJ2-5; cdr3_nt: TGCGCCAGCAGCCACCCCCAAGGGACCCAGTACTTC; cdr3_aa: CASSHPQGTQYF
v_call: TRBV13; cdr3_length: 14; clone_size: few; d_call: .; j_call: TRBJ2-4; cdr3_nt: TGTGCCAGCAGCCTCCTCGGGGCCAAAAACATTCAGTACTTC; cdr3_aa: CASSLLGAKNIQYF
v_call: TRBV27; cdr3_length: 14; clone_size: few; d_call: .; j_call: TRBJ1-6; cdr3_nt: TGTGCCAGCAGGAGGGACAACTATAATTCACCCCTCCACTTT; cdr3_aa: CASRRDNYNSPLHF
v_call: TRBV29-1; cdr3_length: 15; clone_size: .; d_call: TRBD1; j_call: TRBJ1-4; cdr3_nt: TGCAGCGTCGCAAAGACAGGGGAAGACGGTGAAAAACTGTTTTTT; cdr3_aa: CSVAKTGEDGEKLFF
v_call: TRBV2; cdr3_length: 16; clone_size: many; d_call: TRBD2; j_call: TRBJ2-5; cdr3_nt: TGTGCCAGCAACATGAGACTAGCGGGAGAGGAGGAGACCCAGTACTTC; cdr3_aa: CASNMRLAGEEETQYF
v_call: TRBV11-2; cdr3_length: 13; clone_size: .; d_call: .; j_call: TRBJ1-4; cdr3_nt: TGTGCCAGCAGGCAGAGTGGGGGTGAAAAACTGTTTTTT; cdr3_aa: CASRQSGGEKLFF
v_call: TRBV25-1; cdr3_length: 12; clone_size: .; d_call: .; j_call: TRBJ1-2; cdr3_nt: TGTGCCAGCAGTGAGTACAGCGGTGGCTACACCTTC; cdr3_aa: CASSEYSGGYTF
v_call: TRBV3-1; cdr3_length: 13; clone_size: .; d_call: .; j_call: TRBJ1-2; cdr3_nt: TGTGCCAGCAGCCAAGATGCAGCGCCAAGCTACACCTTC; cdr3_aa: CASSQDAAPSYTF
v_call: TRBV18; cdr3_length: 15; clone_size: .; d_call: .; j_call: TRBJ1-1; cdr3_nt: TGTGCCAGCTCACCACCGCGGGGGGAGAGCACTGAAGCTTTCTTT; cdr3_aa: CASSPPRGESTEAFF
v_call: TRBV20-1; cdr3_length: 16; clone_size: .; d_call: .; j_call: TRBJ2-5; cdr3_nt: TGCAGTGCTAGAGATATGAGCGGAGACCTCCAAGAGACCCAGTACTTC; cdr3_aa: CSARDMSGDLQETQYF
v_call: TRBV7-9; cdr3_length: 16; clone_size: .; d_call: .; j_call: TRBJ1-1; cdr3_nt: TGTGCCAGCAGCTCCCCCCAGGTTGATATGAACACTGAAGCTTTCTTT; cdr3_aa: CASSSPQVDMNTEAFF
v_call: TRBV7-9; cdr3_length: 15; clone_size: many; d_call: .; j_call: TRBJ2-5; cdr3_nt: TGTGCCAGCAGCCCCGCGCAAGTAGGAGGAGAGACCCAGTACTTC; cdr3_aa: CASSPAQVGGETQYF
v_call: TRBV6-1; cdr3_length: 15; clone_size: many; d_call: .; j_call: TRBJ2-5; cdr3_nt: TGTGCCAGCAGTGAATCAGCGGGCAGGGGAGAGACCCAGTACTTC; cdr3_aa: CASSESAGRGETQYF